Presented here are 5 T cell receptor beta chains from one specimen sequenced in a study of blood T cell repertoires in COVID-19 (dated by TCRdb to the early 2020s). The library was obtained by the immunoSEQ multiplex PCR assay. In its TCRdb copy, this immuneACCESS table keeps in-frame sequences only and misses some clones. Where compared with another copy, unresolved V genes explain less than half of these, and the others have no known cause. The sample table records fewer than 400,000 clones; about 90% of these occur just once. Clones ranked in the top ten supply about 1.7% of the sample. The sequenced sample was PBMCs or T cells enriched from blood (not recorded which). Receptor source: a woman between 25 and 40 years old who had recovered from COVID-19.

This clone was seen only a few times. The CDR3 sequence: CASSQDDGGLGLSGNTIYF. The CDR3 DNA follows: TGCGCCAGCAGCCAAGACGACGGGGGGCTCGGACTTTCTGGAAACACCATATATTTT. The rearrangement uses TRBV4-1 and TRBJ1-3, with D tentatively TRBD1 (6 bases). The CDR3 has 19 amino acids. The V end was cut by 0 bases, the J end by 1 base, with 19 bases between. Per the germline V gene, CDR1 is MGHRA and CDR2 is YSYEKL.

The CDR3 region has the DNA TGTGCCAGCAGGATAAATGACAGGGGGCTGAAGAAACTGTTTTTT. It codes for CASRINDRGLKKLFF. The chain is built from TRBV6-5 and TRBJ1-4; 10 bases are shared with TRBD1. This CDR3 has 15 residues. In germline, CDR1 is MNHEY, CDR2 SVGAGI. The ends lost 6 bases at V and 11 bases at J; junction bases unmatched: 12.

This chain connects TRBV6-5 to TRBJ1-4; D is uncertain. Looked up from germline, CDR1 is MNHEY and CDR2 is SVGAGI. The CDR3 runs 14 residues. Trimming pared 5 bases from V and 8 bases from J, leaving 15 bases between. CDR3 amino acids: CASSKIGEGEKLFF. As DNA, the CDR3 is TGTGCCAGCAGTAAGATCGGAGAAGGCGAAAAACTGTTTTTT.

The V call is TRBV5-6, the J call TRBJ1-2, with 10 bases aligning to TRBD1. This CDR3 is 16 amino acids long. The germline gives CDR1 SGHDT, CDR2 YYEEEE. Trimming removed 4 bases from V and 7 bases from J; junction bases left unmatched: 13. The CDR3 is CASSETGGASPVGYTF. The CDR3 DNA follows: TGTGCCAGCAGCGAGACAGGGGGCGCTTCTCCTGTTGGCTACACCTTC.

The genes are TRBV5-5 and TRBJ2-6; D perhaps matches TRBD1 (6 bases). The V and J ends lost 3 bases and 0 bases respectively, with 16 bases between them. This CDR3 is built from 18 residues. Germline V gives CDR1 SGHKS, CDR2 YYEKEE (reference sequence). CDR3 sequence (DNA): TGTGCCAGCAGCTACAGCCCTGGACAGAACTCTGGGGCCAACGTCCTGACTTTC. This sequence encodes CASSYSPGQNSGANVLTF.